These 24 T cell receptor beta chains were sequenced from one sample in a study of shared clonotypes between healthy human individuals. The assay was immunoSEQ multiplex PCR, and TCRdb's table has in-frame clones only and misses some. The sample yields about a million clones, roughly 77% seen once. What was sequenced was memory CD4+ T cells from PBMCs. Noted subset: CD45RA-negative fraction. These receptors all come from a man younger than 35 in good health. Some clones in this sample may be carry-over from other donors' samples.

This sequence joins TRBV25-1 and TRBJ1-6; D is perhaps TRBD1 (6 bases). This CDR3 is 13 amino acids long. V lost 1 base, J lost 10 bases, and 8 bases lay in between. Germline CDR1 reads MGHDK; CDR2 reads SYGVNS. The CDR3 DNA reads TGTGCCAGCAGTGAATTTGGGGGCTCACCCCTCCACTTT. Its protein product is CASSEFGGSPLHF.

V usage is TRBV7-6 and J usage is TRBJ2-1, with 8 bases aligning to TRBD1. The germline CDR1 and CDR2 sequences are SGHVS and FNYEAQ. The V gene end was trimmed by 5 bases and the J gene end by 1 base; junction bases not matched to a gene: 10. This CDR3 spans 17 amino acids. The CDR3 nucleotides read TGTGCCAGCAGCCCACGACAGGGGTTACGATCCTACAATGAGCAGTTCTTC. Protein: CASSPRQGLRSYNEQFF.

The chain joins TRBV18 to TRBJ2-1; 8 bases are shared with TRBD1. Germline loops: CDR1 KGHSH, CDR2 LQKENI. With V trimmed by 7 bases and J by 3 bases, 8 bases remained unmatched. The CDR3 runs 15 residues. CDR3 DNA: TGTGCCAGCTTCGCCGGGACAGGACTCTACAATGAGCAGTTCTTC. Translated: CASFAGTGLYNEQFF.

The chain uses TRBV11-3 and TRBJ2-7; D may be TRBD2 (6 bases). With 0 bases removed from V and 2 bases from J, the gap between germline ends came to 11 bases. CDR1 SGHNT and CDR2 YENEEA come from the germline V gene. The CDR3 length is 15 residues. The CDR3 DNA reads TGTGCCAGCAGCTTAGAGTCAGGGAGGACCTACGAGCAGTACTTC. This gives the protein CASSLESGRTYEQYF.

In its sample, this clone was seen many times. The gene calls are TRBV7-6 and TRBJ2-2; perhaps D is TRBD1 or TRBD2 (5 bases each). The length of the CDR3 is 17 residues. Trimming shortened V by 8 bases and J by 0 bases, and 19 bases separated the two germline ends. Germline assignment: CDR1 SGHVS and CDR2 FNYEAQ. In DNA form, the CDR3 reads TGTGCCAGCGTCCCACGCAGAGGGACCCCGAACACCGGGGAGCTGTTTTTT. Encoded protein: CASVPRRGTPNTGELFF.

The rearrangement joins TRBV7-7 to TRBJ2-6; the match to TRBD1 covers 9 bases. J gave up 0 bases and V 5 bases, and 5 bases lay outside the gene matches. The germline V gene has CDR1 SSHAT and CDR2 FNYEAQ (reference sequence). The CDR3 runs to 17 residues. CDR3 residues: CASSTGQGSSGANVLTF. The CDR3 region has the DNA TGTGCCAGCAGCACGGGACAGGGCAGCTCTGGGGCCAACGTCCTGACTTTC.

This clone has a single count. The chain carries TRBV6-5 and TRBJ2-6; D uncertain. Trimming took 1 base from V and 1 from J, leaving 8 bases between them. CDR1 is MNHEY, CDR2 SVGAGI, per germline. CDR3 size: 16 residues. The CDR3 reads CASSYLGASGANVLTF. The CDR3 nucleotides read TGTGCCAGCAGTTACTTGGGCGCGTCTGGGGCCAACGTCCTGACTTTC.

V is TRBV5-1 and J is TRBJ2-1; D is possibly TRBD1 (6 bases). The CDR3 spans 17 residues. The V end lost 0 bases, the J end lost 6 bases, and 19 bases lay between the germline ends. Germline CDR1 reads SGHRS; CDR2 reads YFSETQ. CDR3 loop: CASSLGAGEIAGNEQFF. CDR3 in DNA: TGCGCCAGCAGCTTGGGGGCAGGGGAAATAGCAGGCAATGAGCAGTTCTTC.

This clone was seen just once. The chain recombines TRBV5-5 with TRBJ2-3, with 8 positions matching TRBD2. Per the germline V gene, CDR1 is SGHKS and CDR2 is YYEKEE (reference sequence). CDR3 length equals 18 residues. The V gene end was trimmed by 1 base and the J gene end by 2 bases; junction bases not matched to a gene: 12. CDR3 region: CASSLLKSGSSLTDTQYF. The CDR3 DNA is TGTGCCAGCAGCTTGCTCAAGAGCGGGAGCTCTCTCACAGATACGCAGTATTTT. Looking up the rest from reference TRBV5-5 and TRBJ2-3 gives the full variable domain: DAGVTQSPTHLIKTRGQQVTLRCSPISGHKSVSWYQQVLGQGPQFIFQYYEKEERGRGNFPDRFSARQFPNYSSELNVNALLLGDSALYLCASSLLKSGSSLTDTQYFGPGTRLTVL.

This clone has a handful of counts. This chain joins TRBV29-1 and TRBJ2-7; D not certain. CDR3 length equals 15 residues. Trimming took off 1 base at V and 0 bases at J, with 13 bases between the two ends. CDR1 and CDR2 (germline): SQVTM, ANQGSEA. The CDR3 DNA reads TGCAGCGTTGAAGTTCCCTCGGGTCTCTCCTACGAGCAGTACTTC. Protein: CSVEVPSGLSYEQYF.

V is TRBV25-1 and J is TRBJ2-5; 9 bases are shared with TRBD1. The V segment lost 4 bases and the J segment 5 bases; nucleotides outside the gene matches: 11. The germline gives CDR1 MGHDK, CDR2 SYGVNS. This CDR3 region has 16 residues. The CDR3 sequence: CASSGRQGVDPETQYF. The CDR3 bases are TGTGCCAGCAGTGGACGACAGGGGGTGGATCCGGAGACCCAGTACTTC. The full variable domain, with the rest looked up from reference TRBV25-1 and TRBJ2-5, is EADIYQTPRYLVIGTGKKITLECSQTMGHDKMYWYQQDPGMELHLIHYSYGVNSTEKGDLSSESTVSRIRTEHFPLTLESARPSHTSQYLCASSGRQGVDPETQYFGPGTRLLVL.

Concerning this clone: A much larger clone sits a single nucleotide away, making a read error possible. The CDR3 sequence is CASSLVGQGGYGYTF. DNA for the CDR3: TGTGCCAGCAGCTTGGTGGGACAGGGGGGCTATGGCTACACCTTC. The gene calls are TRBV5-8 and TRBJ1-2, with 11 bases matching TRBD1. The CDR3 consists of 15 residues. Germline CDR1 and CDR2: SGHTS and YDEGEE. The V segment lost 0 bases and the J segment 4 bases; nucleotides outside the gene matches: 2.

In regard to this clone: The junction departs from germline at one end; a sequencing error may be responsible. The V and J genes are TRBV23-1 and TRBJ2-7; D possibly corresponds to TRBD1 (6 bases). TRBV23-1 is designated an ORF whose function remains uncertain. This CDR3 comprises 11 residues. In DNA form, the CDR3 reads TGCGCCAGCAAGGATAGGACCAGGGGAGACTTC. Translated: CASKDRTRGDF.

V gene TRBV19 combines with J gene TRBJ2-7; 8 nucleotides line up with TRBD1. The V gene end was trimmed by 5 bases and the J gene end by 6 bases; junction bases not matched to a gene: 12. This CDR3 spans 15 amino acids. In germline, CDR1 is LNHDA, CDR2 SQIVND (reference sequence). DNA of the CDR3: TGTGCCAGTAGTCGACAACCGGGACAGGTAGGCGAGCAGTACTTC. Translation gives CASSRQPGQVGEQYF.

This clone showed up just a few times. This rearrangement joins TRBV6-5 to TRBJ1-5, with D tentatively TRBD1 (5 bases). V shed 8 bases and J shed 6 bases, with 17 bases lying between them. The CDR3 spans 14 residues. CDR1 and CDR2 from the germline V gene are MNHEY and SVGAGI. This CDR3 is CASGWDSGSQPQHF. The CDR3 DNA reads as TGTGCCAGCGGGTGGGATTCAGGGTCTCAGCCCCAGCATTTT.

The CDR3 region is CASSDLGQGAREQYF. The DNA of the CDR3 is TGTGCCAGCAGTGACTTAGGACAGGGGGCAAGGGAGCAGTACTTC. The rearrangement links TRBV6-4 to TRBJ2-7; the match to TRBD1 covers 11 bases. The CDR3 has 15 amino acids. J was trimmed by 7 bases and V by 1 base; bases with no gene match: 6. CDR1 is MRHNA and CDR2 is SNTAGT in the germline V gene.

This clone occurred a few times. The chain employs TRBV7-2 and TRBJ1-2; a possible D gene is TRBD1 (5 bases). The CDR3 consists of 13 residues. Trimming took off 5 bases at V and 3 bases at J, with 10 bases between the two ends. Germline CDR1 SGHTA, CDR2 FQGNSA. The CDR3 nucleotides read TGTGCCAGCAGCCAGGAGGGGTACTATGGCTACACCTTC. This encodes CASSQEGYYGYTF.

This clone has a count of ten or more. V and J are TRBV7-9 and TRBJ2-3; maybe TRBD1 (6 bases). The V end lost 5 bases, the J end lost 0 bases, and 21 bases lay between the germline ends. The CDR3 length is 18 residues. In germline, CDR1 is SEHNR, CDR2 FQNEAQ (reference sequence). The CDR3 sequence is CASSLRGSLSPSTDTQYF. The CDR3 DNA reads TGTGCCAGCAGCCTAAGGGGGTCTTTGTCACCGAGCACAGATACGCAGTATTTT.

There are a few counts of this clone. J is TRBJ2-1 and V is TRBV11-3; TRBD2 aligns across 11 bases. V lost 0 bases and J lost 4; bases outside the gene matches: 2. The CDR3 spans 16 residues. Germline V gene lookup returns CDR1 SGHNT and CDR2 YENEEA. The CDR3 sequence: CASSLEGTSGYNEQFF. For the CDR3, the DNA is TGTGCCAGCAGCTTAGAAGGGACTAGCGGATACAATGAGCAGTTCTTC.

The gene calls are TRBV19 and TRBJ2-3; D call uncertain. The CDR3 extends over 16 amino acids. V was shortened by 3 bases and J by 0 bases, with 13 bases between the two germline ends. CDR1 and CDR2 from the germline V gene are LNHDA and SQIVND (reference sequence). The CDR3 is CASSMGRVVSTDTQYF. In DNA form, the CDR3 reads TGTGCCAGTAGTATGGGTAGAGTGGTGAGCACAGATACGCAGTATTTT.

The V gene is TRBV20-1, the J gene TRBJ2-1, with D unclear. CDR1 is DFQATT and CDR2 is SNEGSKA in the germline V gene (reference sequence). With 3 bases removed from V and 10 bases from J, the gap between germline ends came to 10 bases. The CDR3 totals 11 residues. CDR3 bases: TGCAGTGCTAGCCAAGGATCCGAGCAGTTCTTC. Protein product: CSASQGSEQFF.

As regards this clone: Additional DNA sequences in this sample encode the identical CDR3. This chain connects TRBV5-1 to TRBJ1-1, with D possibly matching TRBD1 (5 bases). Germline values: CDR1 SGHRS, CDR2 YFSETQ. V lost 0 bases to trimming and J lost 5 bases, with 8 bases between them. The CDR3 loop spans 13 amino acids. The CDR3 DNA is TGCGCCAGCAGCTTGGTTCGGGGGACTGAAGCTTTCTTT. Residues: CASSLVRGTEAFF.

As regards this clone: One junction end disagrees with the germline gene, perhaps due to a read error. The J gene is TRBJ2-7, the V gene TRBV7-3; D is ambiguous. Per the germline V gene, CDR1 is SGHTA and CDR2 is FQGTGA. CDR3 length: 15 amino acids. The CDR3 DNA reads as TGTGCCGGCAGCTTATGGCGCAGGTCTTTGGACGAGCAGTACTTC. This translates into CAGSLWRRSLDEQYF.

V and J are TRBV2 and TRBJ1-4; no firm D call. The V gene lost 4 bases and the J gene lost 7 bases, with 10 bases spanning the gap. This CDR3 has 13 amino acids. Germline lookup yields CDR1 SNHLY and CDR2 FYNNEI. The chain's CDR3 is CASSGQSGEKLFF. CDR3 nucleotide sequence: TGTGCCAGCAGTGGACAAAGCGGTGAAAAACTGTTTTTT.